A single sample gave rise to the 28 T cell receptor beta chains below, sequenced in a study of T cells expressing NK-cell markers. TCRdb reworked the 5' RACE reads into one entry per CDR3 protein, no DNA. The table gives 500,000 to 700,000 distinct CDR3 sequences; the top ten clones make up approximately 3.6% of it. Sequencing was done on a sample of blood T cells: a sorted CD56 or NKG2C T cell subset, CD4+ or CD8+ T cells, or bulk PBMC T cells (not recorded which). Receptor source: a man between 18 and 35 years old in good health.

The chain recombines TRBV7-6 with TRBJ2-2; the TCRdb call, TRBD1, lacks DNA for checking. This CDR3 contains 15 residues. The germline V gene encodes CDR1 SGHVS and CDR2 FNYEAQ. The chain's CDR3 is CASSPRDRSTGELFF.

The CDR3 protein is CASSLWAAGVLYTQYF. The V call is TRBV7-2, the J call TRBJ2-3; TCRdb's D call, TRBD2, is unchecked because there is no DNA. The CDR3 is made up of 16 amino acids. Germline CDR1 reads SGHTA; CDR2 reads FQGNSA.

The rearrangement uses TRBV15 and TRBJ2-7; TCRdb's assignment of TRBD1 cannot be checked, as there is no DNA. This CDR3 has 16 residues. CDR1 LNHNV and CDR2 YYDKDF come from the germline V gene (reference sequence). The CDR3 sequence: CATSPPGQGTGREQYF.

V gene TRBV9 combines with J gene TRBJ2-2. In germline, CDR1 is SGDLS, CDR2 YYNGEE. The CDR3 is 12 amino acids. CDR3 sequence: CASSPTLGELFF. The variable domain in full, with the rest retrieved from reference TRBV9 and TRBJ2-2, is DSGVTQTPKHLITATGQRVTLRCSPRSGDLSVYWYQQSLDQGLQFLIQYYNGEERAKGNILERFSAQQFPDLHSELNLSSLELGDSALYFCASSPTLGELFFGEGSRLTVL.

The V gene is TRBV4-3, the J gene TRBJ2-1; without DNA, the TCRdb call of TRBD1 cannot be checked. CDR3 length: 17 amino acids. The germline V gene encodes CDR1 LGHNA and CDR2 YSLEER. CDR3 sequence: CASSHLNTGVGRDEQFF.

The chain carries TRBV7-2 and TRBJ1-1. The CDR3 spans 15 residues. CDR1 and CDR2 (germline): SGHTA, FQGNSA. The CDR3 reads CASSVSGVTNTEAFF. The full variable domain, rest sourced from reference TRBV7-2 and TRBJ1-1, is GAGVSQSPSNKVTEKGKDVELRCDPISGHTALYWYRQSLGQGLEFLIYFQGNSAPDKSGLPSDRFSAERTGGSVSTLTIQRTQQEDSAVYLCASSVSGVTNTEAFFGQGTRLTVV.

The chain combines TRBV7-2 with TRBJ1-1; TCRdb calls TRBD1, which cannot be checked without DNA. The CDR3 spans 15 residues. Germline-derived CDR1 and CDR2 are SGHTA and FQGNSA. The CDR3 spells CASSVGTGPNTEAFF.

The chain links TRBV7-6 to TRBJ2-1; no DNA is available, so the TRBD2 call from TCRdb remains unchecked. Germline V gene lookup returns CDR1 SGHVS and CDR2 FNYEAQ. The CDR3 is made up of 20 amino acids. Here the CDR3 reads CASSLALAGGPTSSYNEQFF.

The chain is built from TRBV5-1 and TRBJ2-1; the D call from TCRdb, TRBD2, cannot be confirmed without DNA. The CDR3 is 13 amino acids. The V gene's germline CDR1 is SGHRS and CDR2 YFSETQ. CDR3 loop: CASSLQGLAVMFF.

The CDR3 sequence: CAISRLVAGVEQFF. The chain uses TRBV10-3 and TRBJ2-1; TCRdb's D call, TRBD2, is unchecked because there is no DNA. This CDR3 contains 14 residues. Germline values: CDR1 ENHRY, CDR2 SYGVKD.

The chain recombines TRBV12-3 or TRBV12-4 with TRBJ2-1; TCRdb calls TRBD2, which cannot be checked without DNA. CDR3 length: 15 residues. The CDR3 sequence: CASSSLTSKLNEQFF.

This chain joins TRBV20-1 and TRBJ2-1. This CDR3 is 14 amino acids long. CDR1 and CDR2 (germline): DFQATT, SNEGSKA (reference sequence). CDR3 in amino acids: CSARVAGKYNEQFF.

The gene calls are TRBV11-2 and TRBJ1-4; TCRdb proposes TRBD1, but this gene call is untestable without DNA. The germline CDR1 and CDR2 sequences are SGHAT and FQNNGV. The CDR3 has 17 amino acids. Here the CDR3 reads CASSFSYRDGVREKLFF. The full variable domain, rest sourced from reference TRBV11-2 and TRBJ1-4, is EAGVAQSPRYKIIEKRQSVAFWCNPISGHATLYWYQQILGQGPKLLIQFQNNGVVDDSQLPKDRFSAERLKGVDSTLKIQPAKLEDSAVYLCASSFSYRDGVREKLFFGSGTQLSVL.

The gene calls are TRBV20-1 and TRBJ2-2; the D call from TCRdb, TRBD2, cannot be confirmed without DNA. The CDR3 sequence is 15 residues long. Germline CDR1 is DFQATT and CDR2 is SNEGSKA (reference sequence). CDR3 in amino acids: CSAPRTSGNTGELFF.

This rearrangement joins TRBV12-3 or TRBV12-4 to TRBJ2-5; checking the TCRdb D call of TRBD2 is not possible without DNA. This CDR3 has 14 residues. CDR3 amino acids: CASSPSGREETQYF.

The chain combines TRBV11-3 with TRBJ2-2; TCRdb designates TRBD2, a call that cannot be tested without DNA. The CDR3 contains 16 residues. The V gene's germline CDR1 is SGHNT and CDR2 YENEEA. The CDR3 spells CASSRGLAGVTGELFF. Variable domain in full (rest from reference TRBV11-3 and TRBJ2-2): EAGVVQSPRYKIIEKKQPVAFWCNPISGHNTLYWYLQNLGQGPELLIRYENEEAVDDSQLPKDRFSAERLKGVDSTLKIQPAELGDSAVYLCASSRGLAGVTGELFFGEGSRLTVL.

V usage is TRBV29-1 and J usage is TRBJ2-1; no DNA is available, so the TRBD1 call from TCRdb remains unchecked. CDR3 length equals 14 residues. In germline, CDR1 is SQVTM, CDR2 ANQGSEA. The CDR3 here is CSVESAGVGDEQFF.

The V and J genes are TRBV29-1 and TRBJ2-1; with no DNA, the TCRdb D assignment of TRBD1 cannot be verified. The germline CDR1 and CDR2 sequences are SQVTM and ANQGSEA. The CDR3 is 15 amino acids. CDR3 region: CSVDRGRGPGAEQFF.

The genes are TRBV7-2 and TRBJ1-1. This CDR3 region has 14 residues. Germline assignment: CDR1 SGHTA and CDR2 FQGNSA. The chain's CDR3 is CASSLGQVGTEAFF.

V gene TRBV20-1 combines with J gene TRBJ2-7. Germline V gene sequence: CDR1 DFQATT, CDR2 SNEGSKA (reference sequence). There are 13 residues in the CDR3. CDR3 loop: CSARMGNVYEQYF.

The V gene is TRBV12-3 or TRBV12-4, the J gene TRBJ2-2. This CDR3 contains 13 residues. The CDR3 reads CASSFKLHGELFF.

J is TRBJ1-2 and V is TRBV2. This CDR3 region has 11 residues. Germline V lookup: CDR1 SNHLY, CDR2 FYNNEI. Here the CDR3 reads CASKVIRGYTF.

CDR3 protein: CASTSRETSTDTQYF. The rearrangement links TRBV5-1 to TRBJ2-3. Germline V gene data show CDR1 as SGHRS and CDR2 as YFSETQ. This CDR3 is built from 15 residues.

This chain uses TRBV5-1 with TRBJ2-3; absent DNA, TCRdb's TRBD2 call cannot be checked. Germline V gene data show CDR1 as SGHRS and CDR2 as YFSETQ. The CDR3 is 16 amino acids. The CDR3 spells CASSHTGPAPTDTQYF.

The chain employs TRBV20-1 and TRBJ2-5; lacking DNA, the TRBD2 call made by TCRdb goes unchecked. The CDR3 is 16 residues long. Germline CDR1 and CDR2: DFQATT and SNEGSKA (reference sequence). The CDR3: CSASYPSGSTWETQYF.

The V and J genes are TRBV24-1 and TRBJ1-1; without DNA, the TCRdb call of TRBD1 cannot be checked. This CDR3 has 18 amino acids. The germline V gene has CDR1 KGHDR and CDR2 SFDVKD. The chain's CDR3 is CATSDLRTPASMHTEAFF.

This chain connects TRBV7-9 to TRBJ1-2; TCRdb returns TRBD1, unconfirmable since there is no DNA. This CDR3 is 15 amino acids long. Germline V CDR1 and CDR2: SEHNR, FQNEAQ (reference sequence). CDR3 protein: CASSLGGPEGYGYTF.

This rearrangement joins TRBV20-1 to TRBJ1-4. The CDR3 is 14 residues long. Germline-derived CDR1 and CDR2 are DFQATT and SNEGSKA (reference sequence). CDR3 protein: CSARAGGGEEKLFF.